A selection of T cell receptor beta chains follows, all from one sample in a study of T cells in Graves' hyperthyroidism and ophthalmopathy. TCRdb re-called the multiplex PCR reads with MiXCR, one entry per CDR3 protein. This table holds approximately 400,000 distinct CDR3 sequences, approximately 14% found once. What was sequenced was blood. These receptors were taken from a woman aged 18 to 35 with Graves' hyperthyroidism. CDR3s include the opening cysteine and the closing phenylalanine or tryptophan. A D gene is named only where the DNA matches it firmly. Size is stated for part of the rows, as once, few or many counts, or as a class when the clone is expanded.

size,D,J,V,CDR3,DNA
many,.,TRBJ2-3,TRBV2,CASSESLTGDTQYF,TGTGCCAGCAGTGAAAGTTTAACGGGAGATACGCAGTATTTT
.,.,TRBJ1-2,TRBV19,CASNRGHGYTF,TGTGCCAGTAATAGGGGCCACGGCTACACCTTC
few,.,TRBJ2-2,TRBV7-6,CASSLAPEAPGGELFF,TGTGCCAGCAGCTTAGCTCCGGAGGCCCCCGGCGGGGAGCTGTTTTTT
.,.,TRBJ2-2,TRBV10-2,CASSDWLASTGELFF,TGCGCCAGCAGTGACTGGCTAGCGAGTACCGGGGAGCTGTTTTTT
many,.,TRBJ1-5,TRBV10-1,CASSERVDQPQHF,TGCGCCAGCAGTGAGAGGGTAGATCAGCCCCAGCATTTT
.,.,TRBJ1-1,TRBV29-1,CSVAAPLDSRRKWEAFF,TGCAGCGTCGCTGCGCCTTTGGACAGCCGTCGAAAGTGGGAAGCTTTCTTT
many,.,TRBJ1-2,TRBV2,CASRWSYGYTF,TGTGCCAGCAGGTGGAGTTATGGCTACACCTTC
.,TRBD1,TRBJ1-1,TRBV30,CAWSVRGQGRTEAFF,TGTGCCTGGAGTGTCCGGGGACAGGGGAGGACTGAAGCTTTCTTT
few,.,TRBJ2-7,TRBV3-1,CASSQGSAGRPYEQYF,TGTGCCAGCAGCCAGGGTTCTGCGGGGCGCCCCTACGAGCAGTACTTC
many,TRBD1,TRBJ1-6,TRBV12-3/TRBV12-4,CASSLDRNNSPLHF,TGTGCCAGCAGTTTGGACAGGAATAATTCACCCCTCCACTTT
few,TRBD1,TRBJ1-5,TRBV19,CALDRKGTNQPQHF,TGTGCATTGGACAGGAAGGGCACCAATCAGCCCCAGCATTTT
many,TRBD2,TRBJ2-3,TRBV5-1,CASSTGLAGAGTDTQYF,TGCGCCAGCAGTACGGGACTAGCGGGGGCCGGCACAGATACGCAGTATTTT
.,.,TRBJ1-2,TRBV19,CASTLAGLNYGYTF,TGTGCCAGTACCCTCGCCGGACTTAACTATGGCTACACCTTC
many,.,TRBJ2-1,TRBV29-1,CSVEIQIDNEQFF,TGCAGCGTTGAAATCCAGATAGACAATGAGCAGTTCTTC
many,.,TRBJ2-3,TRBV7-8,CASSLVAASTDTQYF,TGTGCCAGCAGCTTAGTCGCGGCTAGCACAGATACGCAGTATTTT
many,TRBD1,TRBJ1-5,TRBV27,CASSPGGEFDQPQHF,TGTGCCAGCAGTCCAGGGGGTGAGTTCGATCAGCCCCAGCATTTT
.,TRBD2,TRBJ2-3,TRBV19,CASSTRTSGGRTDTQYF,TGTGCCAGTAGTACAAGGACTAGCGGGGGCCGCACAGATACGCAGTATTTT
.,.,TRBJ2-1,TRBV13,CASSLLRAPPFF,TGTGCCAGCAGCTTACTCAGGGCCCCCCCGTTCTTC
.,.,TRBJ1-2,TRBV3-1,CASSQDAGDGYTF,TGTGCCAGCAGCCAAGATGCGGGGGATGGCTACACCTTC
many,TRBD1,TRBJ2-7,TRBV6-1,CASSSGRTGDYEQYF,TGTGCCAGCAGCTCGGGGAGGACAGGGGACTACGAGCAGTACTTC
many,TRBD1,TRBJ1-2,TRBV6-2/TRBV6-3,CASSYRGNLRDRGHMNYGYTF,TGTGCCAGCAGCTACCGGGGAAACCTCCGGGACAGGGGCCACATGAACTATGGCTACACCTTC
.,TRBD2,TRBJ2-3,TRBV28,CASSLFRGLAGTDTQYF,TGTGCCAGCAGTTTATTCCGTGGACTAGCGGGCACAGATACGCAGTATTTT
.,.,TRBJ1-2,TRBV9,CASSVGRGGGYGYTF,TGTGCCAGCAGCGTAGGTCGGGGAGGCGGCTATGGCTACACCTTC
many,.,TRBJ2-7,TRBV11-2,CASSVGLSGPSYEQYF,TGTGCCAGCAGCGTAGGGCTCTCAGGTCCTAGCTACGAGCAGTACTTC
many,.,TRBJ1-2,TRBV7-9,CASSFSVAYGYTF,TGTGCCAGCAGCTTCTCGGTCGCCTATGGCTACACCTTC